The 12 T cell receptor beta chains reported below all come from one sample, sequenced in a study of blood T cell repertoires in COVID-19. Measured with immunoSEQ multiplex PCR; TCRdb has only the in-frame clones, and not every one. Of about 430,000 clones listed, roughly 90% were seen once; the top ten hold about 0.91%. Sequencing was carried out using peripheral blood. Receptor source: a man between 18 and 35 years old with COVID-19, enrolled during active disease.

The V gene is TRBV7-9, the J gene TRBJ1-5; 9 bases match TRBD1. Germline values: CDR1 SEHNR, CDR2 FQNEAQ (reference sequence). The length of the CDR3 is 17 residues. The V and J ends lost 1 base and 7 bases, in that order; junction bases with no gene match: 11. CDR3 DNA sequence: TGTGCCAGCAGCTTAGGAGCGGGACAGGGCCCGCACCAGCCCCAGCATTTT. Amino acids: CASSLGAGQGPHQPQHF.

The CDR3 region has the DNA TGTGCCAGCAGCTTGTCACAGGGGGTAGATTCACCCCTCCACTTT. This translates into CASSLSQGVDSPLHF. The chain combines TRBV7-6 with TRBJ1-6, with 8 bases fitting TRBD1. This CDR3 contains 15 residues. J gave up 8 bases and V 3 bases, and 6 bases lay outside the gene matches. The germline V gene has CDR1 SGHVS and CDR2 FNYEAQ.

The chain has TRBV3-1 (or the pseudogene TRBV3-2) and TRBJ2-5; 7 bases line up with TRBD1. CDR3 length: 15 residues. Germline values: CDR1 LGHDT, CDR2 YNNKEL (reference sequence). Trimming at V came to 4 bases and at J to 1 base, leaving 6 bases not matched to a gene. CDR3 coding DNA: TGTGCCAGCAGCCCCGGACAGGAACGCCAAGAGACCCAGTACTTC. Translation gives CASSPGQERQETQYF.

Notes on this clone: Other nucleotide sequences in the sample specify the same CDR3. The V call is TRBV3-1 (or the pseudogene TRBV3-2), the J call TRBJ1-5; D may be TRBD1 (5 bases). Looked up from germline, CDR1 is LGHDT and CDR2 is YNNKEL (reference sequence). The CDR3 consists of 14 residues. Trimming pared 3 bases from V and 2 bases from J, leaving 8 bases between. CDR3 loop: CASSQGGGNQPQHF. The CDR3 DNA is TGTGCCAGCAGCCAGGGGGGTGGCAATCAGCCCCAGCATTTT.

The chain recombines TRBV5-8 with TRBJ1-1; the match to TRBD1 covers 7 bases. This CDR3 has 15 amino acids. J was trimmed by 6 bases and V by 9 bases; bases with no gene match: 17. Germline CDR1 and CDR2: SGHTS and YDEGEE. The CDR3, as DNA: TGTGCCACCGCTAGGGACAGCAGGGGGATGCCTGAAGCTTTCTTT. Translating gives CATARDSRGMPEAFF.

The chain links TRBV28 to TRBJ2-7, with 9 bases aligning to TRBD1. The CDR3 covers 15 residues. Germline lookup yields CDR1 MDHEN and CDR2 SYDVKM. The J segment lost 5 bases and the V segment lost 2 bases, leaving 7 bases of the junction unmatched. DNA of the CDR3: TGTGCCAGCAGTTTAACAGGGGGCGGTCAAGACGAGCAGTACTTC. This encodes CASSLTGGGQDEQYF.

This chain connects TRBV3-1 (or the pseudogene TRBV3-2) to TRBJ2-7; D is perhaps TRBD2 (6 bases). Trimming took 4 bases from V and 2 from J, leaving 12 bases between them. The CDR3 contains 14 residues. Germline loops: CDR1 LGHDT, CDR2 YNNKEL (reference sequence). For the CDR3, the DNA is TGTGCCAGCAGCCGCCGGGACTCCCCCTACGAGCAGTACTTC. Amino acid sequence: CASSRRDSPYEQYF.

V and J are TRBV12-3 or TRBV12-4 and TRBJ2-1; 8 nucleotides match TRBD1. CDR3 length equals 11 residues. V shed 8 bases and J 15 bases; nucleotides not matched to a gene: 9. CDR3 nucleotides: TGTGCCAGCCGACAGGGGTTAGGGGCGTTCTTC. It translates to CASRQGLGAFF.

The CDR3 loop reads CASSEQAGGTGELFF. The DNA for the CDR3 is TGTGCCAGCAGTGAACAGGCAGGGGGTACCGGGGAGCTGTTTTTT. V usage is TRBV2 and J usage is TRBJ2-2, with 7 bases matching TRBD1. The CDR3 runs 15 residues. Germline CDR1 is SNHLY and CDR2 is FYNNEI. V shed 2 bases and J 5 bases; nucleotides not matched to a gene: 5.

J is TRBJ1-1 and V is TRBV29-1, with TRBD1 matching over 7 bases. The CDR3 length is 12 residues. After removal of 5 bases from V and 5 bases from J, the junction contained 5 bases not matched to a gene. Germline values: CDR1 SQVTM, CDR2 ANQGSEA. The CDR3 protein is CSVKQGFTEAFF. Here the CDR3 DNA reads TGCAGCGTTAAACAGGGGTTTACTGAAGCTTTCTTT.

This clone was picked up one time. This chain joins TRBV18 and TRBJ2-2, with D perhaps matching TRBD2 (7 bases). Per the germline V gene, CDR1 is KGHSH and CDR2 is LQKENI. The germline V and J ends were trimmed by 3 bases and 5 bases, with 16 bases remaining between them. The CDR3 loop spans 16 amino acids. Here the CDR3 DNA reads TGTGCCAGCTCACCGGCGGGGGCGCTGGGAACCGGGGAGCTGTTTTTT. Protein sequence: CASSPAGALGTGELFF.

V gene TRBV9 combines with J gene TRBJ2-3; 11 positions match TRBD2. The CDR3 covers 16 residues. V shed 3 bases and J 4 bases; nucleotides not matched to a gene: 7. Germline CDR1 SGDLS, CDR2 YYNGEE. The CDR3 loop reads CASSAVAGGRADTQYF. The CDR3 DNA sequence: TGTGCCAGCAGCGCTGTAGCGGGAGGGCGGGCAGATACGCAGTATTTT. The whole variable domain, filled in from reference TRBV9 and TRBJ2-3, reads DSGVTQTPKHLITATGQRVTLRCSPRSGDLSVYWYQQSLDQGLQFLIQYYNGEERAKGNILERFSAQQFPDLHSELNLSSLELGDSALYFCASSAVAGGRADTQYFGPGTRLTVL.